A selection of T cell receptor beta chains follows, all from one sample in a study of blood T cell repertoires in COVID-19. Sequencing used immunoSEQ multiplex PCR; TCRdb keeps in-frame clones, though not all of them. The data hold about 40,000 clones, with 80% to 90% observed a single time. Sequencing was performed on peripheral blood. These receptors came from a human donor in a cohort sampled during active COVID-19. Both conserved end residues are part of each CDR3. The D gene is left open where the match is weak. Part of the rows lack a size; the others show once, few, many or a class for expanded clones.

J	V	D	size	DNA	CDR3
TRBJ2-2	TRBV5-1	.	once	TGCGCCAGCAGCTTGCGACAACGAAACACCGGGGAGCTGTTTTTT	CASSLRQRNTGELFF
TRBJ1-1	TRBV2	.	.	TGTGCCAGCAGTGATACAGAGAACACTGAAGCTTTCTTT	CASSDTENTEAFF
TRBJ2-7	TRBV18	.	.	TGTGCCAGCTCACCAGGGGAAGGGGCCTACGAGCAGTACTTC	CASSPGEGAYEQYF
TRBJ2-7	TRBV19	TRBD2	.	TGTGCCAGTAGTGTCATAGCGGGGGACTCCTACGAGCAGTACTTC	CASSVIAGDSYEQYF
TRBJ1-6	TRBV5-4	.	.	TGTGCCAGCAGCTCCGGGGGGCGTGCCTTTAATTCACCCCTCCACTTT	CASSSGGRAFNSPLHF
TRBJ2-1	TRBV6-4	.	.	TGTGCCAGCAGTCCCGACCCCCGCGGTGAGCAGTTCTTC	CASSPDPRGEQFF
TRBJ2-7	TRBV20-1	.	.	TGCAGTGCTAGTAGTGACAGAGCTACGAAGCAGTACTTC	CSASSDRATKQYF
TRBJ2-3	TRBV6-1	.	.	TGTGCCAGCAGTGAATCGCGGCCCGGCACAGATACGCAGTATTTT	CASSESRPGTDTQYF
TRBJ2-7	TRBV19	.	.	TGTGCCAGTAGTAACCGGGACACCCTTAAGCAGCAGTACTTC	CASSNRDTLKQQYF
TRBJ1-2	TRBV9	.	.	TGTGCCAGCAGCGTATCCTACAGGGTAGAGCCCTCCTATGGCTACACCTTC	CASSVSYRVEPSYGYTF
TRBJ1-1	TRBV25-1	TRBD1	once	TGTGCCAGCAGGGACAGGGAGGACACTGAAGCTTTCTTT	CASRDREDTEAFF
TRBJ2-7	TRBV19	TRBD2	.	TGTGCCAGTCAAATAGCGGGGGGGCCTTACGAGCAGTACTTC	CASQIAGGPYEQYF
TRBJ2-3	TRBV18	.	medium-sized	TGTGCCAGCAGATCGGGGGGCGGCACAGATACGCAGTATTTT	CASRSGGGTDTQYF
TRBJ2-3	TRBV7-9	.	.	TGTGCCAGCAGCTTAGAGCTGGACACGGGTACGCAGTATTTT	CASSLELDTGTQYF
TRBJ2-2	TRBV5-1	TRBD1	.	TGCGCCAGCAGCTCCAACCAGGGGGCAGGAACCGCCGGGGAGCTGTTTTTT	CASSSNQGAGTAGELFF
TRBJ2-4	TRBV5-1	.	.	TGCGCCAGCAGCCCCCGCCAATCGACAGGCCTCCGGGGAGCCAAAAACATTCAGTACTTC	CASSPRQSTGLRGAKNIQYF
TRBJ2-5	TRBV2	TRBD1	.	TGTGCCAGCAGTGGCACAGGGGGAGCAGAGACCCAGTACTTC	CASSGTGGAETQYF
TRBJ1-6	TRBV2	TRBD1	.	TGTGCCAGCAGGGGGACAGGGTCAAGTAATTCACCCCTCCACTTT	CASRGTGSSNSPLHF
TRBJ2-5	TRBV27	.	.	TGTGCCAGCAGTTACACCTCAACAGGTTTCCAAGAGACCCAGTACTTC	CASSYTSTGFQETQYF
TRBJ2-3	TRBV15	TRBD1	.	TGTGCCACCAGCAGAGAGCCCGGGACAGGGTGGGCAGATACGCAGTATTTT	CATSREPGTGWADTQYF
TRBJ2-1	TRBV6-6	TRBD2	.	TGTGCCAGCACCTCATCGGGGGGAGTCAATGAGCAGTTCTTC	CASTSSGGVNEQFF
TRBJ2-3	TRBV7-2	.	.	TGTGCCAGCAGCTATGGGGGCAGGCGCACAGATACGCAGTATTTT	CASSYGGRRTDTQYF
TRBJ2-1	TRBV2	TRBD2	.	TGTGCCAGCTCTCCCGGACTAGCGGGGGTGGAGGAGCAGTTCTTC	CASSPGLAGVEEQFF
TRBJ2-5	TRBV14	.	.	TGTGCCAGCAGCTTCGCGGAGACCCAGTACTTC	CASSFAETQYF
TRBJ2-1	TRBV19	.	once	TGTGCCAGTAGTATTCAGGGGGAGGTCAGTGAGCAGTTCTTC	CASSIQGEVSEQFF
TRBJ2-3	TRBV6-5	.	once	TGTGCCAGCACTGGGGGGGGCCTAAGCACAGATACGCAGTATTTT	CASTGGGLSTDTQYF
TRBJ1-4	TRBV10-3	.	.	TGTGCCATCAGTGATGGGGGCGGAGGTGAAAAACTGTTTTTT	CAISDGGGGEKLFF
TRBJ2-7	TRBV9	.	once	TGTGCCAGCAGCGCCGGGACAAGCTCCTACGAGCAGTACTTC	CASSAGTSSYEQYF
TRBJ2-3	TRBV5-6	.	.	TGTGCCAGCAGCTTGGAGACTACCGGCACAGATACGCAGTATTTT	CASSLETTGTDTQYF
TRBJ2-1	TRBV10-3	TRBD2	.	TGTGCCATCAGTGGGATAGCGGGGGGTAACAATGAGCAGTTCTTC	CAISGIAGGNNEQFF
TRBJ2-1	TRBV1	.	.	TGCACCAGCAGCCAAGACTGCGACCGGGGTTTCGGAGAGCAGTTCTTC	CTSSQDCDRGFGEQFF
TRBJ2-2	TRBV5-1	.	.	TGCGCCAGCAGCTTGGGGTGGTCTCCGGGCACCGGGGAGCTGTTTTTT	CASSLGWSPGTGELFF
TRBJ1-6	TRBV6-5	.	.	TGTGCCAGCAGCAAGAAGACAGATTATAATTCACCCCTCCACTTT	CASSKKTDYNSPLHF
TRBJ2-1	TRBV11-2	.	.	TGTGCCAGCAGCCATCCAGCGAGATCCCACTACAATGAGCAGTTCTTC	CASSHPARSHYNEQFF
TRBJ2-7	TRBV18	TRBD1	.	TGTGCCAGCTCATCTCGGACAGGGGGCGCGGGGGAGCAGTACTTC	CASSSRTGGAGEQYF
TRBJ2-2	TRBV25-1	TRBD2	once	TGTGCCAGCGAAGGGACTAGGAACACCGGGGAGCTGTTTTTT	CASEGTRNTGELFF
TRBJ1-5	TRBV11-2	.	.	TGTGCCAGCAGCCCCCTGGGGGGTGGCAATCAGCCCCAGCATTTT	CASSPLGGGNQPQHF
TRBJ1-2	TRBV4-1	.	.	TGCGCCAGCAGCCCCGGGACAACTAAAAACTATGGCTACACCTTC	CASSPGTTKNYGYTF
TRBJ2-2	TRBV7-9	.	.	TGTGCCAGCAGCTTAATCCCCCCGCCTAGCTCCGGGGAGCTGTTTTTT	CASSLIPPPSSGELFF
TRBJ2-5	TRBV7-2	TRBD2	.	TGTGCCAGCAGCCGTGGGAGAGCGGGAGGGGAAGAGACCCAGTACTTC	CASSRGRAGGEETQYF
TRBJ2-5	TRBV5-1	TRBD2	.	TGCGCCAGCAGCTTGGCAGCGGGGGGTCGGGAGACCCAGTACTTC	CASSLAAGGRETQYF
TRBJ1-5	TRBV19	.	.	TGTGCCAGTCAAGACAGGAACAATCAGCCCCAGCATTTT	CASQDRNNQPQHF
TRBJ1-1	TRBV18	.	.	TGTGCCAGCTCACCACGAGAAGGGGGCACTGAAGCTTTCTTT	CASSPREGGTEAFF
TRBJ1-6	TRBV5-4	.	.	TGTGCCAGCAGCCTGGGGCTTGAATATTCACCCCTCCACTTT	CASSLGLEYSPLHF
TRBJ2-5	TRBV7-9	TRBD2	.	TGTGCCAGCAGCCGTCCCGGGACTAGCGGGGAGACCCAGTACTTC	CASSRPGTSGETQYF
TRBJ2-2	TRBV10-1	TRBD2	.	TGCGCCAGCAGTGATATGGGCGGGGGGTCCGCCGGGGAGCTGTTTTTT	CASSDMGGGSAGELFF
TRBJ2-1	TRBV7-3	TRBD2	.	TGTGCCAGCAGCCCCGAGGAGCGGGGGATAAGCTATGAGCAGTTCTTC	CASSPEERGISYEQFF
TRBJ1-1	TRBV11-2	TRBD1	.	TGTGCCAGCAGCTTAGTAGGGGGCGCAGGCACTGAAGCTTTCTTT	CASSLVGGAGTEAFF
TRBJ2-2	TRBV18	TRBD1	.	TGTGCCAGCTCACCACCGAGGGGACAGGGGACCGTCGGGGAGCTGTTTTTT	CASSPPRGQGTVGELFF
TRBJ2-7	TRBV5-1	TRBD1	.	TGCGCCAGCAGCTTCGGGACAGGGGGCTACGAGCAGTACTTC	CASSFGTGGYEQYF
TRBJ2-1	TRBV6-4	.	.	TGTGCCAGCAGTGCAACGACTAGTGACGATGAGCAGTTCTTC	CASSATTSDDEQFF
TRBJ1-1	TRBV5-1	TRBD1	.	TGCGCCAGCAGCTTGGGGGCCCGGGACAGGGGGCTGTTCACTGAAGCTTTCTTT	CASSLGARDRGLFTEAFF
TRBJ2-3	TRBV10-3	TRBD1	.	TGTGCCATCAGTGAGTCGACTGGACAGGGGCCGTATTTT	CAISESTGQGPYF